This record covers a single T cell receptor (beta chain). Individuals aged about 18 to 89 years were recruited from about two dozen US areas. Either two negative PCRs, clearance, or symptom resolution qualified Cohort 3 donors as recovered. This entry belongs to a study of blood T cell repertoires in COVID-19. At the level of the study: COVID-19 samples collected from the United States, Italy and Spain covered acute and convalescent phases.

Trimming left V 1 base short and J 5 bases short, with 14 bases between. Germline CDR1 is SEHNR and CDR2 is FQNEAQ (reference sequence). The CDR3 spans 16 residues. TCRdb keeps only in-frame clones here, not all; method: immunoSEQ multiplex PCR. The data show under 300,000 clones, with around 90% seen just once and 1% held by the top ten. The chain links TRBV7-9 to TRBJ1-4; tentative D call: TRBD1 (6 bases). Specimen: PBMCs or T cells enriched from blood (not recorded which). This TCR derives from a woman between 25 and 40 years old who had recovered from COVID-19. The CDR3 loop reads CASSLGWGGSNEKLFF. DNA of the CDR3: TGTGCCAGCAGCTTAGGCTGGGGGGGCTCGAATGAAAAACTGTTTTTT. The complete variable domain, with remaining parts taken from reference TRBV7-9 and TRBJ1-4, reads DTGVSQNPRHKITKRGQNVTFRCDPISEHNRLYWYRQTLGQGPEFLTYFQNEAQLEKSRLLSDRFSAERPKGSFSTLEIQRTEQGDSAMYLCASSLGWGGSNEKLFFGSGTQLSVL.